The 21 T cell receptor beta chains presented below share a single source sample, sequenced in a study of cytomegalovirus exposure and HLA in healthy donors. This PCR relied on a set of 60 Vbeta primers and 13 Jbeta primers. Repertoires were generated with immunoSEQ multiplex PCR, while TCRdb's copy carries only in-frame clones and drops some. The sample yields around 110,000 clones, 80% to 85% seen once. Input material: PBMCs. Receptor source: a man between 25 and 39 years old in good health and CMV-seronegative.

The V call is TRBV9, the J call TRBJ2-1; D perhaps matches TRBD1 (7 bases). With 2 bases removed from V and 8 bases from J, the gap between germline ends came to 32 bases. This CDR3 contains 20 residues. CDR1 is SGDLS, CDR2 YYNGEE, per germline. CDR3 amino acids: CASSVSTGKGALRGMDEQFF. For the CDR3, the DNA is TGTGCCAGCAGCGTGTCGACAGGGAAGGGAGCGCTACGGGGGATGGATGAGCAGTTCTTC.

The CDR3 coding sequence is TGTGCCAGCAGCCCGGGGACTAGATCAAACACCGGGGAGCTGTTTTTT. It yields the protein CASSPGTRSNTGELFF. This chain joins TRBV7-9 and TRBJ2-2; TRBD2 agrees at 8 bases. CDR3 length: 16 amino acids. Germline trimming cut 5 bases from V and 2 bases from J; bases unmatched to any gene: 7. Germline V lookup: CDR1 SEHNR, CDR2 FQNEAQ (reference sequence).

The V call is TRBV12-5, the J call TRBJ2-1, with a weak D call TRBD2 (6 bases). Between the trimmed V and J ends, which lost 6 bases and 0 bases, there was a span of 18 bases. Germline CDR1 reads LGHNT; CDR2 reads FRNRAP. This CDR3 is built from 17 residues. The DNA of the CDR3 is TGTGCTAGTGGCATACGTGGGACTTCTAGCTCCTACAATGAGCAGTTCTTC. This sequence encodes CASGIRGTSSSYNEQFF.

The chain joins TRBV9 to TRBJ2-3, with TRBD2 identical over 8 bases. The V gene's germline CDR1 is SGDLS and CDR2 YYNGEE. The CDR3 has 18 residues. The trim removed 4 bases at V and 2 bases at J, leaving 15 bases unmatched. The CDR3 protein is CASSPSTRRGALTDTQYF. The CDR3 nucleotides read TGTGCCAGCAGCCCGAGTACTAGGCGGGGGGCTCTCACAGATACGCAGTATTTT.

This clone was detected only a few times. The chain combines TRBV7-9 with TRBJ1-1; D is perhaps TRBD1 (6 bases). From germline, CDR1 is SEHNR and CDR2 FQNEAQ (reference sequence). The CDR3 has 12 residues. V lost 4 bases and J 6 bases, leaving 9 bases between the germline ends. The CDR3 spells CASSYRVPEAFF. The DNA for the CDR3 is TGTGCCAGCAGCTACAGGGTCCCTGAAGCTTTCTTT.

CDR3 in amino acids: CASSKGDREKVAFF. The DNA for the CDR3 is TGTGCCAGCAGCAAAGGGGACAGGGAAAAGGTAGCTTTCTTT. The chain recombines TRBV21-1 with TRBJ1-1; TRBD1, the table's D call, was not compared with the DNA. TRBV21-1 is flagged as a pseudogene. CDR3 length: 14 residues.

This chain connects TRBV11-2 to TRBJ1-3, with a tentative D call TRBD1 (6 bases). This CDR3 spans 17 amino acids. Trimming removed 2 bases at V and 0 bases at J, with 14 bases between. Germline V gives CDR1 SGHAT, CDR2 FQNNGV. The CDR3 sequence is CASSLIGTPSSGNTIYF. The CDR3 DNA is TGTGCCAGCAGCTTAATCGGGACACCTTCCTCTGGAAACACCATATATTTT.

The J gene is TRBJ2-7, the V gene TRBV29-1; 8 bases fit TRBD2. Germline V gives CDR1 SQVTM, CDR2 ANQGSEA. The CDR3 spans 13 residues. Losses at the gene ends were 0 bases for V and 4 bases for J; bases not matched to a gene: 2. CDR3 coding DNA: TGCAGCGTTGAAGAGCGGGGGGATTACGAGCAGTACTTC. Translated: CSVEERGDYEQYF.

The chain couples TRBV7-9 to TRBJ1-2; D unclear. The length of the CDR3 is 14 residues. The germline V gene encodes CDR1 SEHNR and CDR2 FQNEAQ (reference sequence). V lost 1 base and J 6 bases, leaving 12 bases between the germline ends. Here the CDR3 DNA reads TGTGCCAGCAGCTTAGGTGGCGGAGAGGATGGCTACACCTTC. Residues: CASSLGGGEDGYTF.

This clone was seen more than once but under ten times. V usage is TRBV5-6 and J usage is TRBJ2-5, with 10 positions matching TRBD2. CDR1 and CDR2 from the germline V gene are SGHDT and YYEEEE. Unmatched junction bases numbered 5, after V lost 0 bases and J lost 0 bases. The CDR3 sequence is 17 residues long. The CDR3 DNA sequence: TGTGCCAGCAGCTTGGTCCTAGCGGGGGAGTACCAAGAGACCCAGTACTTC. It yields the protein CASSLVLAGEYQETQYF.

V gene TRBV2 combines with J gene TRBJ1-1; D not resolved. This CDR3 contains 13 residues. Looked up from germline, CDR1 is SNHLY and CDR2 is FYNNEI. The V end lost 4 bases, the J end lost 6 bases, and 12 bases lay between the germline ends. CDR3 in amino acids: CASSAAYPAEAFF. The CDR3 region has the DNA TGTGCCAGCAGTGCCGCCTACCCGGCTGAAGCTTTCTTT.

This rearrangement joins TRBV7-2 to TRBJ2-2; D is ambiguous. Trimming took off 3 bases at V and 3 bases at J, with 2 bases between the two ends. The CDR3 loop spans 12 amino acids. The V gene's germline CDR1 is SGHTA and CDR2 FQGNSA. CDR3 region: CASSFYTGELFF. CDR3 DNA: TGTGCCAGCAGCTTCTACACCGGGGAGCTGTTTTTT. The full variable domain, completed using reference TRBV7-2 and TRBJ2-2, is GAGVSQSPSNKVTEKGKDVELRCDPISGHTALYWYRQSLGQGLEFLIYFQGNSAPDKSGLPSDRFSAERTGGSVSTLTIQRTQQEDSAVYLCASSFYTGELFFGEGSRLTVL.

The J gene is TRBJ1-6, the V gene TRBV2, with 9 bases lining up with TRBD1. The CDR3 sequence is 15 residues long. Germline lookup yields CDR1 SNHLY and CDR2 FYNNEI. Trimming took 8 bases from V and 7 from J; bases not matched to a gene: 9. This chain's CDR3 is CASVERTGVNSPLHF. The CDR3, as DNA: TGTGCCAGCGTTGAGCGGACAGGGGTAAATTCACCCCTCCACTTT.

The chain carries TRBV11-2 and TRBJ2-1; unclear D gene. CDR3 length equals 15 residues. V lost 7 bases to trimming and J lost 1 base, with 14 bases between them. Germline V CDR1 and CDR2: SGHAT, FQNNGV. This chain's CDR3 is CASTLGLLSYNEQFF. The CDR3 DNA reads TGTGCCAGCACCCTTGGGCTCCTATCCTACAATGAGCAGTTCTTC.

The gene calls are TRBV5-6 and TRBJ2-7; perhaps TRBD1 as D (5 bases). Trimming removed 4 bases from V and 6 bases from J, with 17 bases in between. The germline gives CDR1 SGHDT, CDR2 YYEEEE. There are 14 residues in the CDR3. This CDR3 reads CASSPDRTSPEQYF. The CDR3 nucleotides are TGTGCCAGCAGCCCCGACAGAACCTCGCCCGAGCAGTACTTC.

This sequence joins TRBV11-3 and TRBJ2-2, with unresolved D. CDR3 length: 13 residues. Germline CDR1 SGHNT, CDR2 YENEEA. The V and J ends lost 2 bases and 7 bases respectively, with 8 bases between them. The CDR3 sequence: CASSLMSIGELFF. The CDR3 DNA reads TGTGCCAGCAGCTTAATGAGTATCGGGGAGCTGTTTTTT.

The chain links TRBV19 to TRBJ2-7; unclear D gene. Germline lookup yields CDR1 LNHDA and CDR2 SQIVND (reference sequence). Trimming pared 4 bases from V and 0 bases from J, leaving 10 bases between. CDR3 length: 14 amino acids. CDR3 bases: TGTGCCAGTAGTAGGAGTAAGAGCTCCTACGAGCAGTACTTC. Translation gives CASSRSKSSYEQYF. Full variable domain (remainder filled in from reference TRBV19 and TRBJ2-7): DGGITQSPKYLFRKEGQNVTLSCEQNLNHDAMYWYRQDPGQGLRLIYYSQIVNDFQKGDIAEGYSVSREKKESFPLTVTSAQKNPTAFYLCASSRSKSSYEQYFGPGTRLTVT.

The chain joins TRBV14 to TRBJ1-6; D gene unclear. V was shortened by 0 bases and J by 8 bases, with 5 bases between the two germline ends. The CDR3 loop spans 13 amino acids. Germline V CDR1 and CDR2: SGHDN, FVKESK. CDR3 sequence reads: CASSQDFDSPLHF. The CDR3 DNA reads TGTGCCAGCAGCCAAGATTTCGATTCACCCCTCCACTTT.

The CDR3 DNA is TGTGCCAGCAGCTTCACACAGGAGCCCTATCAGCCCCAGCATTTT. As protein: CASSFTQEPYQPQHF. V usage is TRBV11-2 and J usage is TRBJ1-5; TRBD1 is a possible D gene (5 bases). Trimming stripped 3 bases from V and 5 bases from J, with 14 bases between. The CDR3 is 15 residues long. Germline lookup yields CDR1 SGHAT and CDR2 FQNNGV.

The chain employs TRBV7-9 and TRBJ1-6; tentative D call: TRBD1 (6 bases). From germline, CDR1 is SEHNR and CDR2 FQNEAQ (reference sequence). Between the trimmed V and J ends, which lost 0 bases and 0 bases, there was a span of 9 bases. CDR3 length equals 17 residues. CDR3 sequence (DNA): TGTGCCAGCAGCTTAGCGGCAGGGGTCTCCTATAATTCACCCCTCCACTTT. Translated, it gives CASSLAAGVSYNSPLHF.

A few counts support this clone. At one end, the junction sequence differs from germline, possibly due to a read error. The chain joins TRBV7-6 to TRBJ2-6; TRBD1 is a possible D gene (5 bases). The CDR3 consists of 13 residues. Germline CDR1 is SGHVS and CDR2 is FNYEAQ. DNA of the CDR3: TGTGCCAGCAGCGCCTCTGGGGCCAACGGCCTGACTTTC. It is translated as CASSASGANGLTF. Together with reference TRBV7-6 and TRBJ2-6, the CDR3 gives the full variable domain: GAGVSQSPRYKVTKRGQDVALRCDPISGHVSLYWYRQALGQGPEFLTYFNYEAQQDKSGLPNDRFSAERPEGSISTLTIQRTEQRDSAMYRCASSASGANGLTFGAGSRLTVL.